The 27 T cell receptor beta chains reported below all come from one sample, sequenced in a study of blood T cells in healthy people across ages (dated by TCRdb to between 2014 and 2017). Libraries were prepared through 5' RACE. The reads were generated on an Illumina HiSeq 2500. A second PCR of roughly 7 to 11 cycles was performed with a sample-barcoded 5' primer and a J-beta primer mix. TCRdb handled the public reads itself, with Q25 trimming in fastp and clone calling in MiXCR, and kept productive beta chains. Rows merge per CDR3 protein into single entries with the most common DNA and genes. This sample gives some 800,000 distinct CDR3 sequences in total; about 42% of them show up just once. The leading ten clones occupy around 21% of the sample. The specimen was blood. Receptors were obtained from a man aged 55 to 70 in good health.

The chain links TRBV11-2 to TRBJ2-7; weak D call: TRBD2 (6 bases). This CDR3 comprises 21 residues. V was pared by 5 bases and J by 1 base, with 33 bases between. From germline, CDR1 is SGHAT and CDR2 FQNNGV. This chain's CDR3 is CASSDGRLERGWGGKSYEQYF. The DNA for the CDR3 is TGTGCCAGCAGCGACGGTCGGCTCGAGAGGGGATGGGGCGGGAAGTCCTACGAGCAGTACTTC.

In its sample, this clonotype was seen a few times. The chain has TRBV7-2 and TRBJ1-4; D is unclear. The germline V gene has CDR1 SGHTA and CDR2 FQGNSA. The CDR3 is 14 amino acids. V lost 1 base and J lost 8, with 11 bases in between. CDR3 loop: CASSLGESREKLFF. The CDR3 DNA reads as TGTGCCAGCAGCTTAGGCGAGTCTAGGGAAAAACTGTTTTTT.

The chain joins TRBV5-1 to TRBJ2-3; no firm D call. The CDR3 sequence is 13 residues long. Trimming left V 0 bases short and J 13 bases short, with 15 bases between. Germline V gene data show CDR1 as SGHRS and CDR2 as YFSETQ. Here the CDR3 reads CASSLDGLTGEYF. The CDR3 coding sequence is TGCGCCAGCAGCTTGGACGGCTTAACTGGGGAGTATTTT.

The rearrangement joins TRBV18 to TRBJ1-2; TRBD1 matches at 9 bases. Germline V gene sequence: CDR1 KGHSH, CDR2 LQKENI. The trim removed 3 bases at V and 2 bases at J, leaving 13 bases unmatched. CDR3 length: 18 amino acids. The CDR3 DNA reads TGTGCCAGCTCACCGGAAAATCCCGGGACAGGGAGAAACTATGGCTACACCTTC. Residues: CASSPENPGTGRNYGYTF.

V usage is TRBV20-1 and J usage is TRBJ2-7; TRBD2 is a possible D gene (5 bases). The CDR3 is made up of 17 amino acids. Trimming removed 3 bases at V and 9 bases at J, with 30 bases between. In germline, CDR1 is DFQATT, CDR2 SNEGSKA (reference sequence). Written as DNA, the CDR3 is TGCAGTGCTAGGAGACCCCTCTGGGGTAGCGCCTCCCCTGCGCAGTACTTC. Its translation is CSARRPLWGSASPAQYF.

This chain joins TRBV4-1 and TRBJ2-3; maybe TRBD1 (6 bases). The V gene's germline CDR1 is MGHRA and CDR2 YSYEKL. V was clipped by 0 bases and J by 8 bases, with 12 bases between them. The CDR3 sequence is 14 residues long. The chain's CDR3 is CASSQDRGIRTQYF. The CDR3, as DNA: TGCGCCAGCAGCCAAGATAGGGGGATCCGTACGCAGTATTTT.

This clonotype has only a few counts. The chain carries TRBV25-1 and TRBJ2-7; D gene ambiguous. Between the trimmed V and J ends, which lost 6 bases and 3 bases, there was a span of 15 bases. The V gene's germline CDR1 is MGHDK and CDR2 SYGVNS. The CDR3 runs to 14 residues. CDR3 sequence reads: CASSPPHSRYEQYF. The CDR3 DNA reads as TGTGCCAGCAGCCCTCCCCACAGCCGCTACGAGCAGTACTTC.

The CDR3 region has the DNA TGCAGTGGAGGAAACCAGACAGCGTACTATGGCTACACCTTC. Translating gives CSGGNQTAYYGYTF. The rearrangement links TRBV20-1 to TRBJ1-2; perhaps TRBD1 as D (5 bases). CDR3 length equals 14 residues. Germline lookup yields CDR1 DFQATT and CDR2 SNEGSKA (reference sequence). The V gene lost 7 bases and the J gene lost 3 bases, with 18 bases spanning the gap.

This clonotype appeared once. This chain uses TRBV7-2 with TRBJ2-1; tentative D call: TRBD2 (5 bases). The CDR3 runs 15 residues. The germline V and J ends were trimmed by 4 bases and 5 bases, with 15 bases remaining between them. From germline, CDR1 is SGHTA and CDR2 FQGNSA. Here the CDR3 reads CASSSLPQRNNEQFF. CDR3 sequence (DNA): TGTGCCAGCAGCTCCCTCCCTCAGCGGAACAATGAGCAGTTCTTC.

The genes are TRBV3-1 and TRBJ2-1; 8 nucleotides align to TRBD2. Germline CDR1 and CDR2: LGHDT and YNNKEL (reference sequence). This CDR3 spans 13 amino acids. V lost 7 bases, J lost 13 bases, and 12 bases stayed unmatched. The CDR3 loop is CASMRGAGETQFF. CDR3 DNA sequence: TGTGCCAGCATGCGGGGGGCCGGGGAGACCCAGTTCTTC.

This rearrangement joins TRBV10-3 to TRBJ2-1, with D perhaps being TRBD1 or TRBD2 (5 bases each). There are 14 residues in the CDR3. Trimming left V 2 bases short and J 0 bases short, with 5 bases between. Germline V gene sequence: CDR1 ENHRY, CDR2 SYGVKD. This chain's CDR3 is CAISEGGSYNEQFF. The CDR3 nucleotides are TGTGCCATCAGTGAGGGGGGCTCCTACAATGAGCAGTTCTTC.

This clonotype was counted many times. The J gene is TRBJ2-3, the V gene TRBV7-2; TRBD2 aligns across 11 bases. From germline, CDR1 is SGHTA and CDR2 FQGNSA. This CDR3 has 19 amino acids. J gave up 5 bases and V 5 bases, and 18 bases lay outside the gene matches. DNA for the CDR3: TGTGCCAGCAGCGTTAGCGGGGGGGCCTTCATCGCCCGGGGAGATACGCAGTATTTT. Protein sequence: CASSVSGGAFIARGDTQYF.

This clonotype occurred a few times. The genes are TRBV3-1 and TRBJ1-1; TRBD1 matches at 7 bases. The germline V gene encodes CDR1 LGHDT and CDR2 YNNKEL (reference sequence). This CDR3 is 12 amino acids long. V trimming: 7 bases; J trimming: 7 bases; junction bases outside the gene matches: 6. CDR3 in amino acids: CASKDRTNEAFF. The CDR3 nucleotides are TGTGCCAGCAAGGACAGGACTAATGAAGCTTTCTTT. Looking up the rest from reference TRBV3-1 and TRBJ1-1 gives the full variable domain: DTAVSQTPKYLVTQMGNDKSIKCEQNLGHDTMYWYKQDSKKFLKIMFSYNNKELIINETVPNRFSPKSPDKAHLNLHINSLELGDSAVYFCASKDRTNEAFFGQGTRLTVV.

V gene TRBV29-1 combines with J gene TRBJ1-5; 9 bases map to TRBD1. Germline V gene data show CDR1 as SQVTM and CDR2 as ANQGSEA. The CDR3 loop spans 13 amino acids. CDR3 residues: CSFKGTGNQPQHF. The CDR3 nucleotides are TGCAGTTTTAAGGGGACAGGGAATCAGCCCCAGCATTTT.

This chain connects TRBV20-1 to TRBJ2-5, with 8 nucleotides matching TRBD2. Germline V lookup: CDR1 DFQATT, CDR2 SNEGSKA (reference sequence). After removal of 8 bases from V and 1 base from J, the junction contained 3 bases not matched to a gene. The CDR3 runs to 12 residues. CDR3 DNA sequence: TGCAGTTGGGGACTAGTCCAAGAGACCCAGTACTTC. The encoded protein is CSWGLVQETQYF.

The CDR3 DNA is TGTGCCAGCTCACAGCTTGGGGCTTCGGGCACCTACGAGCAGTACTTC. Protein: CASSQLGASGTYEQYF. The chain couples TRBV18 to TRBJ2-7; possible D gene TRBD1, 5 bases. The CDR3 consists of 16 residues. V lost 4 bases and J lost 2, with 18 bases in between. Per germline, CDR1 KGHSH and CDR2 LQKENI. Together with reference TRBV18 and TRBJ2-7, the CDR3 gives the full variable domain: NAGVMQNPRHLVRRRGQEARLRCSPMKGHSHVYWYRQLPEEGLKFMVYLQKENIIDESGMPKERFSAEFPKEGPSILRIQQVVRGDSAAYFCASSQLGASGTYEQYFGPGTRLTVT.

This sequence joins TRBV12-3 or TRBV12-4 and TRBJ2-7; 8 bases line up with TRBD1. The V segment lost 6 bases and the J segment 10 bases; nucleotides outside the gene matches: 8. This CDR3 is built from 12 residues. The CDR3 sequence: CASSRAQGAQYF. CDR3 DNA sequence: TGTGCCAGCAGCAGGGCCCAGGGGGCCCAGTACTTC.

This chain's CDR3 is CASSPLRGGGKDTQYF. Written as DNA, the CDR3 is TGTGCCAGCAGCCCCCTAAGGGGAGGGGGGAAAGATACGCAGTATTTT. The V and J genes are TRBV5-6 and TRBJ2-3; D is possibly TRBD2 (7 bases). Trimming took off 4 bases at V and 5 bases at J, with 20 bases between the two ends. Germline V CDR1 and CDR2: SGHDT, YYEEEE. The CDR3 contains 16 residues.

The CDR3 sequence is CASSSGTSGAYNEQFF. The CDR3 nucleotides read TGTGCCAGCAGTTCTGGAACTAGCGGGGCTTACAATGAGCAGTTCTTC. The chain has TRBV6-5 and TRBJ2-1; 10 nucleotides agree with TRBD2. With 4 bases clipped from V and 4 bases from J, the junction kept 7 bases outside the gene matches. CDR1 and CDR2 from the germline V gene are MNHEY and SVGAGI. The CDR3 sequence is 16 residues long.

This clonotype was counted only a few times. V and J are TRBV7-9 and TRBJ2-4; D unclear. The CDR3 has 11 residues. Germline V CDR1 and CDR2: SEHNR, FQNEAQ (reference sequence). V lost 7 bases, J lost 14 bases, and 15 bases lay in between. The CDR3 sequence: CASTTGGPKYF. The CDR3 bases are TGTGCCAGCACCACTGGCGGTCCGAAGTACTTC.

V is TRBV4-2 and J is TRBJ2-3, with 9 bases that match TRBD2. Germline CDR1 reads LGHNA; CDR2 reads YNFKEQ. The CDR3 length is 18 residues. V shed 2 bases and J 2 bases; nucleotides not matched to a gene: 11. CDR3 sequence (DNA): TGTGCCAGCAGCCAACGAGACCCAATAGCGGGAGTCACAGATACGCAGTATTTT. Its protein product is CASSQRDPIAGVTDTQYF.

The chain employs TRBV7-3 and TRBJ2-2; 7 bases agree with TRBD1. V dropped 4 bases and J dropped 1; count of bases not matched to a gene: 6. This CDR3 spans 16 amino acids. The V gene's germline CDR1 is SGHTA and CDR2 FQGTGA. Here the CDR3 reads CASSSRTGMNTGELFF. The CDR3 nucleotides read TGTGCCAGCAGCTCCAGGACAGGAATGAACACCGGGGAGCTGTTTTTT.

This clonotype has more than one count but fewer than ten. V gene TRBV13 combines with J gene TRBJ2-7; TRBD1 aligns across 9 bases. Germline CDR1 reads PRHDT; CDR2 reads FYEKMQ (reference sequence). The CDR3 is 16 residues long. J was trimmed by 4 bases and V by 5 bases; bases with no gene match: 12. CDR3 region: CASSPRGTGLNYEQYF. CDR3 nucleotides: TGTGCCAGCAGCCCCAGGGGGACAGGGCTGAATTACGAGCAGTACTTC.

CDR3 nucleotide sequence: TGCAGCGTTGAATTCGGGGGCAGTCCAGGTACGCAGTATTTT. Its protein product is CSVEFGGSPGTQYF. The chain combines TRBV29-1 with TRBJ2-3, with D perhaps matching TRBD1 or TRBD2 (6 bases each). Trimming took 2 bases from V and 8 from J, leaving 17 bases between them. This CDR3 has 14 amino acids. Germline V gene data show CDR1 as SQVTM and CDR2 as ANQGSEA.

This chain connects TRBV4-1 to TRBJ2-3, with 10 positions matching TRBD1. Looked up from germline, CDR1 is MGHRA and CDR2 is YSYEKL. This CDR3 is 16 amino acids long. The V gene end was trimmed by 3 bases and the J gene end by 2 bases; junction bases not matched to a gene: 5. CDR3 sequence: CASSHPGQGITDTQYF. DNA of the CDR3: TGCGCCAGCAGCCACCCGGGACAGGGGATCACAGATACGCAGTATTTT.

A few counts support this clonotype. The V gene is TRBV6-1, the J gene TRBJ2-5; D may match TRBD1 or TRBD2 (5 bases each). The closer fit of TRBJ2-7 to the DNA end suggests the J call may be wrong. CDR1 and CDR2 (germline): MNHNS, SASEGT. This CDR3 spans 12 amino acids. The chain's CDR3 is CASSEPGTEQYF. As DNA, the CDR3 is TGTGCCAGCAGTGAACCCGGGACCGAGCAGTACTTC.

Only one count was recorded for this clonotype. The chain couples TRBV6-5 to TRBJ1-2; a possible D gene is TRBD1 (5 bases). This CDR3 is 14 amino acids long. V shed 8 bases and J shed 4 bases, with 17 bases lying between them. The germline CDR1 and CDR2 sequences are MNHEY and SVGAGI. In DNA, the CDR3 is TGTGCCAGCGCAAGGACCGGGGGGATCTATGGCTACACCTTC. Translation: CASARTGGIYGYTF.